This TCR beta chain was sequenced during a study of shared clonotypes between healthy human individuals. Whole-study context: Two women and three men aged 18 to 49 served as donors. Three plates each covered CD4 naive and memory; CD8 naive two, CD8 memory one. Notes on the study in general: In contrast to clonotypes shared by all four donors, non-shared clonotypes had lower generation probabilities.

A note on this clone: Its cognate antigen is unknown.

Germline V gene data show CDR1 as SNHLY and CDR2 as FYNNEI. V dropped 4 bases and J dropped 4; count of bases not matched to a gene: 8. The CDR3 consists of 15 residues. The data were produced by immunoSEQ multiplex PCR, yet TCRdb's version contains in-frame clones alone and is incomplete. The sample contains millions of clones, about 95% of which appear only once. Naive CD8 cells lacked CD45RO and underwent positive selection for CCR7, leaving out terminally differentiated effector memory CD45RA+ cells. What was sequenced was naive CD8+ T cells sorted from blood. The V gene is TRBV2, the J gene TRBJ2-7; 9 bases fit TRBD2. This receptor was identified in a man younger than 30 in good health. CDR3 in DNA: TGTGCCAGCAGTGGGCTTAGCGGGAGTCAATACGAGCAGTACTTC. It encodes CASSGLSGSQYEQYF.